These 14 T cell receptor beta chains were all obtained from the same sample, sequenced in a study of post-analysis software for immune sequencing data. Whole-study findings and limits: Elevated frequency relative to controls characterized roughly five TRBV segments in patients, TRBV5-6, TRBV5-1 and TRBV20-1 among them.

The antigens of these receptors remain unknown. Unique molecular identifiers were carried by the TCR beta cDNA libraries. Each CDR3 protein is one row after TCRdb ran MiXCR on the PCR reads. Of about 810,000 distinct CDR3 sequences in the sample, roughly half were seen once. Sequences were obtained from blood. These receptors all come from a girl aged 5 to 17 with multiple sclerosis.

This clonotype showed up just once. The chain uses TRBV10-3 and TRBJ2-7; 8 bases match TRBD1. V was pared by 8 bases and J by 2 bases, with 8 bases of the junction left unmatched. The CDR3 totals 14 residues. Germline V gene data show CDR1 as ENHRY and CDR2 as SYGVKD. DNA for the CDR3: TGTGCCATCGGACTGGACAGGGAGCCCTACGAGCAGTACTTC. The encoded protein is CAIGLDREPYEQYF.

This chain connects TRBV12-3 or TRBV12-4 to TRBJ2-1, with TRBD2 identical over 12 bases. The V gene end was trimmed by 4 bases and the J gene end by 9 bases; junction bases not matched to a gene: 13. The CDR3 sequence is 17 residues long. DNA of the CDR3: TGTGCCAGCAGTTCGCAGCGACTAGCGGGAGCCGATAGTGAGCAGTTCTTC. Encoded protein: CASSSQRLAGADSEQFF.

This clonotype was seen more than once but under ten times. DNA for the CDR3: TGTGCCAGCAGCTTGCTAGCGGGAACCTACAATGAGCAGTTCTTC. Encoded protein: CASSLLAGTYNEQFF. This chain connects TRBV5-5 to TRBJ2-1; 9 nucleotides match TRBD2. The germline gives CDR1 SGHKS, CDR2 YYEKEE (reference sequence). The trim removed 1 base at V and 2 bases at J, leaving 1 base unmatched. The CDR3 spans 15 residues.

The J gene is TRBJ1-5, the V gene TRBV12-3 or TRBV12-4; D remains unclear. The germline V and J ends were trimmed by 0 bases and 0 bases, with 6 bases remaining between them. The length of the CDR3 is 15 residues. CDR3 amino acids: CASSLASDSNQPQHF. The CDR3 DNA follows: TGTGCCAGCAGTTTAGCTTCGGATAGCAATCAGCCCCAGCATTTT.

This chain uses TRBV4-1 with TRBJ2-7; TRBD1 matches at 9 bases. Germline CDR1 and CDR2: MGHRA and YSYEKL. With V trimmed by 3 bases and J by 0 bases, 6 bases remained unmatched. The CDR3 is 16 amino acids. The CDR3 reads CASSQGGTGSSYEQYF. CDR3 in DNA: TGCGCCAGCAGCCAGGGTGGGACAGGGAGCTCCTACGAGCAGTACTTC.

This chain uses TRBV7-9 with TRBJ2-5; D is unclear. The germline V and J ends were trimmed by 5 bases and 2 bases, with 15 bases remaining between them. This CDR3 is 15 amino acids long. From germline, CDR1 is SEHNR and CDR2 FQNEAQ (reference sequence). Here the CDR3 DNA reads TGTGCCAGCAGCCCGACTCGTCTAAATCAAGAGACCCAGTACTTC. Residues: CASSPTRLNQETQYF. Full variable domain (missing parts from reference TRBV7-9 and TRBJ2-5): DTGVSQNPRHKITKRGQNVTFRCDPISEHNRLYWYRQTLGQGPEFLTYFQNEAQLEKSRLLSDRFSAERPKGSFSTLEIQRTEQGDSAMYLCASSPTRLNQETQYFGPGTRLLVL.

The chain joins TRBV28 to TRBJ2-4; D not resolved. The germline V gene encodes CDR1 MDHEN and CDR2 SYDVKM. Between the trimmed V and J ends, which lost 7 bases and 0 bases, there was a span of 10 bases. The CDR3 has 14 amino acids. The CDR3 reads CASTFWGAKNIQYF. CDR3 DNA: TGTGCCAGCACCTTTTGGGGAGCCAAAAACATTCAGTACTTC.

This clonotype was observed once. The rearrangement joins TRBV15 to TRBJ2-7; 7 bases are a match to TRBD1. Germline values: CDR1 LNHNV, CDR2 YYDKDF (reference sequence). V trimming: 5 bases; J trimming: 1 base; junction bases outside the gene matches: 5. The CDR3 covers 14 residues. DNA for the CDR3: TGTGCCACCAGCGCCCGACAGGGTTCCTACGAGCAGTACTTC. It specifies CATSARQGSYEQYF.

V is TRBV2 and J is TRBJ2-7, with D tentatively TRBD2 (6 bases). With 6 bases removed from V and 5 bases from J, the gap between germline ends came to 20 bases. CDR1 and CDR2 (germline): SNHLY, FYNNEI. This CDR3 spans 15 amino acids. The CDR3 DNA sequence: TGTGCCAGCAGGGTTGGCGTAGCGGTTCTCGACGAGCAGTACTTC. It yields the protein CASRVGVAVLDEQYF.

This chain uses TRBV20-1 with TRBJ1-5; 8 bases agree with TRBD1. V shed 7 bases and J 2 bases; nucleotides not matched to a gene: 4. Germline assignment: CDR1 DFQATT and CDR2 SNEGSKA (reference sequence). The CDR3 has 13 residues. The CDR3 sequence is CSVDRGGNQPQHF. In DNA, the CDR3 is TGCAGTGTCGACAGGGGCGGCAATCAGCCCCAGCATTTT.

J is TRBJ2-3 and V is TRBV9; 8 bases are shared with TRBD2. After removal of 4 bases from V and 3 bases from J, the junction contained 13 bases not matched to a gene. Germline CDR1 SGDLS, CDR2 YYNGEE. The CDR3 consists of 17 residues. The DNA for the CDR3 is TGTGCCAGCAGCCAGTACCCAAGCGGGAGAGGGACAGATACGCAGTATTTT. Amino acids: CASSQYPSGRGTDTQYF.

The V call is TRBV24-1, the J call TRBJ2-1; 11 positions agree with TRBD2. The germline CDR1 and CDR2 sequences are KGHDR and SFDVKD. Trimming removed 5 bases from V and 0 bases from J; junction bases left unmatched: 5. The CDR3 is 17 amino acids. The DNA of the CDR3 is TGTGCCACCAGTGTTGGGACTAGCGGAAACTCCTACAATGAGCAGTTCTTC. Its protein product is CATSVGTSGNSYNEQFF.

The chain links TRBV3-1 to TRBJ2-5, with 7 bases aligning to TRBD2. The CDR3 covers 13 residues. The V gene end was trimmed by 4 bases and the J gene end by 11 bases; junction bases not matched to a gene: 10. Germline loops: CDR1 LGHDT, CDR2 YNNKEL (reference sequence). The CDR3: CASSRRGGNEQYF. The DNA of the CDR3 is TGTGCCAGCAGCCGACGGGGAGGGAATGAGCAGTACTTC.

V gene TRBV16 combines with J gene TRBJ2-4, with D perhaps being TRBD1 or TRBD2 (5 bases each). The J call may not be correct, given that the DNA end is closer to TRBJ2-7. This CDR3 has 14 amino acids. In germline, CDR1 is KGHSY, CDR2 FQNENV. The CDR3 nucleotides read TGTGCCAGCAGCCAATCCCAGGGACCCTACGAGCAGTACTTC. Residues: CASSQSQGPYEQYF.